This TCR beta chain emerged from a study of cytomegalovirus exposure and HLA in healthy donors (dated by TCRdb to 2015 to 2018). About the study as a whole: An earlier analysis of several hundred of the donors reported under 300 Gb of sequence data and 95 million to 140 million unique TCR beta sequences obtained from 180 million or so T cells. The study aimed to test whether signatures of past pathogen exposure could be identified by cataloging public T cell receptors. An earlier analysis of 587 of the donors used high-throughput TCR beta sequencing to judge whether each TCR beta V gene segment behaved as functional or pseudogenic. The number of typed donors differed by locus: roughly 620-640 for A, B, C, DRB1 and DQB1; 522 for DQA1; approximately 600 for DPA1; and roughly 490 for DPB1. Rather than using new phenotypic data, the later analysis identified candidate immune exposures from TCR beta sequences and from how often those sequences occurred across donors. Besides the first cohort of roughly 660 subjects, a separate validation cohort made up of 120 or so different subjects was used. The study combined high-throughput TCR immunosequencing, statistical association of individual TCRs with disease status, and machine learning to predict cytomegalovirus infection status. A later analysis re-examined previously published TCR beta repertoires from 600 to 700 donors and added high-resolution HLA genotyping to investigate patterns of TCR occurrence. Roughly 5 DR-DQ haplotypes were handled as single units for association and clustering, since linkage in the cohort was strong. Donor age, sex, ethnicity and CMV serostatus were compiled together with the repertoire data. HLA typing covered class I and class II loci at four-digit resolution. Among 300 to 450 genotyped donors of the cohort, an average of 235,054 unique TCR beta nucleotide sequences were sequenced per donor, roughly 18% of them non-productive. The genetic ancestry cluster associated with self-reported Caucasian donors included about four fifths of the 300 to 450 genotyped donors. About 300 gigabases of sequencing data and 70 million to 95 million unique TCR sequences made up an early release that covered 640 HLA-typed donors. The T cell repertoires of 666 subjects were profiled by immunosequencing and related to cytomegalovirus serostatus. All discovery cohort repertoires had been generated on a single sequencing platform. In a later genetic analysis, genome-wide SNP genotypes for 398 of the 666 donors were used, and that subset was treated as a discovery cohort. General findings and caveats noted by the study authors: A few of the identified cytomegalovirus-associated TCR beta chains were confirmed in vitro to be specific for cytomegalovirus antigens. Roughly uniform sequencing depth across donors was assumed in presence/absence analyses, although this assumption may not hold. According to a later analysis, parvovirus B19, influenza, CMV and Epstein-Barr virus appeared linked to several top co-occurrence clusters. In a later genetic analysis, fewer N-insertions in productive TCRs were reported among donors in an Asian-associated ancestry cluster than the roughly 700-donor mean. Roughly 15 rarely observed V segments, including chromosome 9 orphons, were excluded from the earlier analysis of a few hundred of the donors because counts were too low. Compared with equally common non-associated chains, HLA-associated TCR beta chains in a later analysis were more clonally expanded and had lower generation probabilities. Because the 87-base-pair reads could not distinguish some IMGT-functional V segments, including TRBV6-2 and TRBV6-3, those segments were excluded. In a later analysis, the rate of TCR association differed among HLA loci, with DRB1 alleles having the most associated TCRs and HLA-C alleles having the fewest. Linkage disequilibrium might explain the correlated functional status among segregating V segments, but an unknown experimental factor could not be excluded. According to a later analysis, most CMV-associated TCR beta chains appeared to be HLA-restricted, and the HLA associations seemed to be driven largely by CMV exposure. When HLA alleles, especially DR and DQ, strongly co-occurred, TCR associations were difficult to assign to individual alleles. At a false discovery rate of 0.05, a later analysis linked roughly 17,000 TCR beta sequences to specific HLA alleles. In a later genetic analysis, a missense DCLRE1C variant was associated with V-gene and J-gene trimming of TCR beta chains, and the association was replicated in an independent cohort. A further reported finding was that TCR beta sequences accurately predicted the HLA-A and HLA-B alleles for most subjects in the first cohort. Cytomegalovirus status was reported to be diagnosed by the classifier with high specificity and sensitivity in both the original and validation cohorts. It was suggested by the authors that the approach could potentially be generalized to other disease states and immunological phenotypes. A group of highly shared sequence variants was considered likely to be a technical artifact of the sequencing pipeline. Broadly in line with IMGT annotations, most TCR beta V segments showed up in productive rearrangements about 90% or about 30% of the time in an earlier analysis of a few hundred of the donors. The study listed 164 TCR beta chains as associated with cytomegalovirus. HLA typing was unavailable for some donors at each locus, so association tests used only the typed subset. Most TCR sequences were seen in very few donors, while some public TCRs were found in many individuals. The only immune exposure information available for the cohort was CMV serostatus. In this cohort, only TCR beta chains were sequenced, and detectable features were limited by the absence of alpha or paired-chain data.

The method was the immunoSEQ multiplex PCR assay. For the multiplex PCR, a mixture combining 60 forward primers for TCR Vbeta segments and 13 reverse primers for TCR Jbeta segments was used. A multiplex PCR assay on genomic DNA amplified the CDR3 region of rearranged TCR beta genes. The amplified TCR beta libraries were sequenced on the Illumina HiSeq System as 87-base-pair reads. The original pipeline was this. In a later analysis, tens of millions of unique TCR beta chains were counted across the approximately 640 repertoires, and about 10 million of these chains were shared by at least two donors. A nearest-neighbor algorithm error-corrected the raw reads and collapsed the reads into unique sequences, merging closely related sequences to remove PCR and sequencing errors. CDR3 sequences were aligned to IMGT reference sequences to assign V, D and J gene segments. For a sequence to be retained, at least a six-nucleotide match to both a V gene segment and a J gene segment was required. A rearrangement was called productive if the CDR3 had no stop codons and remained in frame with V and J, and every other rearrangement was called non-productive. Following IMGT convention, CDR3 was defined as the stretch from the second conserved V-encoded cysteine up to the conserved J-encoded phenylalanine. Sequences without an unambiguous match to a single V gene segment were excluded from the earlier analysis of over 500 of the donors. In an earlier analysis of more than 500 of the donors, a V segment was called functional when productive rearrangements were above 56.7%, and segregating when the standard deviation between donors exceeded 5%. A statistical classification framework was built to diagnose cytomegalovirus status from the catalog of TCR beta chain sequences. V and J gene assignment, in a later analysis, came from comparing TCR nucleotide sequences with IMGT/GENE-DB human TR gene sequences. Using the TCRdist pipeline, a later analysis assigned CDR3 sequences along with most-parsimonious VDJ recombination scenarios. In a later analysis, every TCR beta chain was defined by the combination of its CDR3 amino acid sequence and its V-gene family, and reads without a unique V-gene family were dropped. To address suspected cross-contamination and a sequencing artifact, a later analysis removed around 600 highly shared, low-generation-probability nucleotide sequences. In a later analysis, a clonal expansion index was calculated for each public chain from normalized within-repertoire ranks of inferred template counts. Generation probabilities in a later analysis came from a VDJ recombination model fitted to out-of-frame rearrangements, and those results were checked against IGoR. In a later analysis, TCR-TCR, TCR-HLA and TCR-CMV co-occurrence was scored with hypergeometric tests, and a repertoire-size bias correction was applied to TCR pairs. False discovery rates were estimated in a later analysis by permuting HLA or CMV assignments 20 times. In a later analysis, co-occurring TCRs were grouped using DBSCAN, with TCRdist sequence similarity added in when clustering inside HLA-allele-positive subsets. Repertoires with fewer than 30,000 or more than 120,000 public chains, plus five repertoires with anomalous nucleotide sharing, were excluded from co-occurrence clustering. Sourced from immuneACCESS, this table was stored by TCRdb with only in-frame sequences that have V and J called. A share of the clones is absent; for the studies checked, an unresolved V gene accounts for under half, and the remainder has no known explanation. V, J and clone size are those of that table, while D and trimming were read from the DNA. The sample table holds fewer than 130,000 clones, of which about 73% were seen once. The ten top clones hold around 1.3% of the sample.

Comment on this clone: It lacks a known antigen. Within one base of it there is no much larger clone, and no base qualities were kept.

The cohort comprised fewer than 750 healthy bone marrow donors. Cohort members were all nominally healthy when sampled, although unrecorded immune exposures were likely present. The donor tested CMV seronegative, placing the donor among the 350 to 400 seronegative members of the cohort. A peripheral blood sample was provided by each donor, and peripheral blood mononuclear cells were used for TCR beta sequencing. The Qiagen DNeasy Blood Extraction Kit was used to extract genomic DNA from the blood cell samples. Via the germline V gene, CDR1 is MDHEN and CDR2 SYDVKM. Trimmed from V: 3 bases; trimmed from J: 7 bases; junction bases lacking a gene match: 11. The CDR3 runs 15 residues from the cysteine to the phenylalanine. Of all the DNA, just the CDR3 is kept, 45 bases in frame from base 1.

The receptor comes from a woman in her 30s in good health and CMV-seronegative. The rearrangement joined TRBV28 to TRBJ2-7; TRBD2 lines up with 8 middle nucleotides. Material for sequencing was PBMCs. The CDR3 in this case is CASSLPGRAPREQYF. Read as DNA, the sequence is TGTGCCAGCAGTTTGCCCGGGAGGGCCCCGAGAGAGCAGTACTTC.